The clone carrying this T cell receptor (beta chain) was observed a handful of times. The data were taken from a study of T-cell memory formation after mild COVID-19. About the study: Clusters were largely donor specific.

TCRdb re-analysed the 5' RACE reads in MiXCR, keeping a single row per CDR3 protein. The table shows fewer than 600,000 distinct CDR3 sequences, with less than 25% occurring only once. Trimming cost V 0 bases and J 6 bases, with 15 bases left between them. This CDR3 is built from 17 residues. The germline V gene encodes CDR1 MNHEY and CDR2 SVGAGI. This clonotype originated in an adult woman who had mild COVID-19 (a few samples of this study predate the infection). Cell type and time point are not known. This chain uses TRBV6-5 with TRBJ1-6; D remains ambiguous. The material sequenced was PBMCs or a T cell subset sorted from them (not recorded which). CDR3 sequence reads: CASSYSGPASGNSPLHF. Written as DNA, the CDR3 is TGTGCCAGCAGTTACTCCGGGCCGGCGAGCGGTAATTCACCCCTCCACTTT.